The T cell receptor beta chain described here comes from a study of long-term antiretroviral therapy in people with HIV. The study, taken as a whole, reports: Across all time points, the repertoire was dominated by clones that expanded before ART. Spans of CDR3 length were tighter for HIV repertoires than for controls. Older ART regimens were possibly in use when the blood was collected between 2004 and 2017. Missing from the dataset were any data on ART adherence, viral resistance or therapy changes.

Trimming left V 3 bases short and J 1 base short, with 7 bases between. The CDR3 is 14 amino acids. Per the germline V gene, CDR1 is SGHRS and CDR2 is YFSETQ. It was version v3.0 of the immunoSEQ assay that was run at survey level. Only in-frame clones appear in the TCRdb table, and some are missing; sequencing was by immunoSEQ multiplex PCR. The repertoire holds more than 15,000 clones, with approximately 94% as singletons. With regard to this clone: Its antigen is unknown.

Sequenced material: unsorted PBMCs, taken about 6 years after starting antiretroviral therapy. The sequence came from a woman aged 45-65 years with HIV. The chain couples TRBV5-1 to TRBJ2-2, with a weak D call TRBD1 (5 bases). CDR3 bases: TGCGCCAGCAGCTCAGGACAGAACACCGGGGAGCTGTTTTTT. It specifies CASSSGQNTGELFF.